Listed here are 6 T cell receptor beta chains from one sample, sequenced in a study of cytomegalovirus exposure and HLA in healthy donors. PCR was performed using 60 Vbeta and 13 Jbeta primers. Libraries were prepared by immunoSEQ multiplex PCR; TCRdb keeps only in-frame clonotypes and omits some of them. Among some 170,000 clones listed, about 75% were seen once. Sequences were obtained from PBMCs. The receptors come from a man in his forties in good health and CMV-seropositive.

The chain recombines TRBV6-5 with TRBJ2-7; 12 bases line up with TRBD2. Germline lookup yields CDR1 MNHEY and CDR2 SVGAGI. The CDR3 is made up of 16 amino acids. After removal of 1 base from V and 6 bases from J, the junction contained 7 bases not matched to a gene. CDR3 bases: TGTGCCAGCAGTTACTTTGGGCCTAGCGGGAGGGCCGAGCAGTACTTC. Translation: CASSYFGPSGRAEQYF.

The chain uses TRBV27 and TRBJ2-1; 7 positions match TRBD1. Trimming took 6 bases from V and 3 from J; bases not matched to a gene: 11. This CDR3 region has 16 residues. Germline V CDR1 and CDR2: MNHEY, SMNVEV (reference sequence). The CDR3 is CASSPGTVKGYNEQFF. The CDR3 nucleotides read TGTGCCAGCAGCCCCGGGACAGTGAAAGGCTACAATGAGCAGTTCTTC.

V usage is TRBV19 and J usage is TRBJ1-5; 7 positions match TRBD1. The trim removed 3 bases at V and 8 bases at J, leaving 7 bases unmatched. The CDR3 length is 14 residues. Germline CDR1 reads LNHDA; CDR2 reads SQIVND (reference sequence). As DNA, the CDR3 is TGTGCCAGTAGTATGGACAGGAAGATGGAGCCCCAGCATTTT. Translated, it gives CASSMDRKMEPQHF. Drawing the rest from reference TRBV19 and TRBJ1-5, the complete variable domain is DGGITQSPKYLFRKEGQNVTLSCEQNLNHDAMYWYRQDPGQGLRLIYYSQIVNDFQKGDIAEGYSVSREKKESFPLTVTSAQKNPTAFYLCASSMDRKMEPQHFGDGTRLSIL.

This clone showed up just a few times. The V and J genes are TRBV11-2 and TRBJ1-3, with D maybe TRBD1 (6 bases). Per the germline V gene, CDR1 is SGHAT and CDR2 is FQNNGV. Trimming cost V 4 bases and J 0 bases, with 13 bases left between them. This CDR3 contains 16 residues. DNA for the CDR3: TGTGCCAGCAGCTCCATCAGGGGCCACTCTGGAAACACCATATATTTT. It specifies CASSSIRGHSGNTIYF.

The chain recombines TRBV18 with TRBJ2-1; a weak D match, TRBD2 (5 bases). Trimming stripped 3 bases from V and 5 bases from J, with 20 bases between. The CDR3 runs to 17 residues. Germline CDR1 is KGHSH and CDR2 is LQKENI. The CDR3 sequence is CASSPAGTRVGHNEQFF. DNA of the CDR3: TGTGCCAGCTCACCCGCCGGCACTAGAGTTGGACACAATGAGCAGTTCTTC.

This chain uses TRBV27 with TRBJ2-5, with D hard to call. V lost 7 bases and J 2 bases, leaving 14 bases between the germline ends. In germline, CDR1 is MNHEY, CDR2 SMNVEV (reference sequence). The CDR3 runs to 14 residues. CDR3 residues: CASKKVQAQETQYF. In nucleotides, the CDR3 is TGTGCCAGCAAGAAAGTGCAGGCTCAAGAGACCCAGTACTTC.